These 27 T cell receptor beta chains came from one sample sequenced in a study of blood T cell repertoires in COVID-19. Profiling relied on immunoSEQ multiplex PCR, and the TCRdb table lists in-frame clones only, not all of them. The table lists about 240,000 clones, 83% of them singletons. Input material: PBMCs or T cells enriched from blood (not recorded which). The receptors stem from a woman aged 40 to 50 who had been exposed to COVID-19.

The chain links TRBV5-1 to TRBJ1-1; tentative D call: TRBD1 (5 bases). The ends were cut back, 3 bases at V and 0 bases at J, with 18 bases in the middle. Looked up from germline, CDR1 is SGHRS and CDR2 is YFSETQ. The CDR3 sequence is 17 residues long. The CDR3: CASSSRGSTPMNTEAFF. For the CDR3, the DNA is TGCGCCAGCAGCTCCCGGGGGTCCACTCCTATGAACACTGAAGCTTTCTTT. The entire variable domain, with the rest obtained from reference TRBV5-1 and TRBJ1-1, is as follows: KAGVTQTPRYLIKTRGQQVTLSCSPISGHRSVSWYQQTPGQGLQFLFEYFSETQRNKGNFPGRFSGRQFSNSRSEMNVSTLELGDSALYLCASSSRGSTPMNTEAFFGQGTRLTVV.

The V gene is TRBV6-6, the J gene TRBJ2-7; 10 nucleotides line up with TRBD1. V dropped 6 bases and J dropped 2; count of bases not matched to a gene: 10. The CDR3 runs to 16 residues. Per germline, CDR1 MNHNY and CDR2 SVGAGI (reference sequence). This CDR3 is CASRRSGTGAAYEQYF. CDR3 DNA sequence: TGTGCCAGCAGGCGATCCGGGACAGGGGCGGCCTACGAGCAGTACTTC.

The chain joins TRBV4-1 to TRBJ2-7; 7 bases are shared with TRBD2. Unmatched junction bases numbered 13, after V lost 2 bases and J lost 0 bases. The CDR3 length is 18 residues. Germline values: CDR1 MGHRA, CDR2 YSYEKL. The DNA of the CDR3 is TGCGCCAGCAGCCAAAGCCCCCCAGGGCGGGGGTTCTCCTACGAGCAGTACTTC. This encodes CASSQSPPGRGFSYEQYF.

The chain has TRBV27 and TRBJ2-7, with 14 bases aligning to TRBD2. The ends lost 5 bases at V and 4 bases at J; junction bases unmatched: 7. The CDR3 contains 16 residues. Germline CDR1 is MNHEY and CDR2 is SMNVEV (reference sequence). The CDR3 DNA follows: TGTGCCAGCAGTCGGGGGACTAGCGGGGGAAAGTACGAGCAGTACTTC. It is translated as CASSRGTSGGKYEQYF.

Turning to this clone: The identical CDR3 is also encoded by other nucleotide sequences in the sample. The chain carries TRBV5-1 and TRBJ1-1; D unresolved. CDR3 length: 13 amino acids. The V end lost 0 bases, the J end lost 5 bases, and 8 bases lay between the germline ends. CDR1 and CDR2 (germline): SGHRS, YFSETQ. The CDR3 region is CASSLDSGTEAFF. The CDR3 bases are TGCGCCAGCAGCTTGGACTCCGGGACTGAAGCTTTCTTT.

The rearrangement links TRBV19 to TRBJ1-2; TRBD1 is a possible D gene (5 bases). The CDR3 sequence is 17 residues long. Germline CDR1 reads LNHDA; CDR2 reads SQIVND (reference sequence). V was trimmed by 2 bases and J by 4 bases, leaving 20 bases between them. Written as DNA, the CDR3 is TGTGCCAGTAGTATAATCGTACCGACAGCGAAAATCTATGGCTACACCTTC. This translates into CASSIIVPTAKIYGYTF.

This chain uses TRBV11-3 with TRBJ2-3; D gene ambiguous. V gave up 5 bases and J gave up 2 bases, with 8 bases separating them. This CDR3 contains 13 residues. Looked up from germline, CDR1 is SGHNT and CDR2 is YENEEA. CDR3: CASSPDNTDTQYF. The CDR3 DNA sequence: TGTGCCAGCAGCCCCGACAACACAGATACGCAGTATTTT.

This clone appeared a few times. V and J are TRBV28 and TRBJ2-7; D possibly corresponds to TRBD1 (6 bases). Per the germline V gene, CDR1 is MDHEN and CDR2 is SYDVKM. This CDR3 has 15 residues. V lost 2 bases to trimming and J lost 4 bases, with 15 bases between them. CDR3 amino acids: CASSLGGGPGYEQYF. The CDR3 nucleotides read TGTGCCAGCAGTTTAGGTGGGGGCCCCGGGTACGAGCAGTACTTC.

The genes are TRBV6-5 and TRBJ2-7; 8 bases line up with TRBD1. The junction had 8 bases not matched to a gene; V was cut back by 4 bases and J by 0 bases. Germline CDR1 MNHEY, CDR2 SVGAGI. This CDR3 region has 16 residues. The CDR3 spells CASSLSGGSSSYEQYF. The DNA of the CDR3 is TGTGCCAGCAGTTTATCAGGGGGCTCGAGCTCCTACGAGCAGTACTTC.

V is TRBV7-8 and J is TRBJ2-2, with a weak D call TRBD1 (6 bases). Trimming took 2 bases from V and 2 from J, leaving 12 bases between them. CDR1 is SGHVS and CDR2 is FQNEAQ in the germline V gene. CDR3 length equals 16 residues. For the CDR3, the DNA is TGTGCCAGCAGCTTACTTGGGGGCGGAAACACCGGGGAGCTGTTTTTT. It translates to CASSLLGGGNTGELFF.

This rearrangement joins TRBV27 to TRBJ1-6; the D is unclear. The V gene's germline CDR1 is MNHEY and CDR2 SMNVEV (reference sequence). The V gene lost 5 bases and the J gene lost 9 bases, with 14 bases spanning the gap. CDR3 size: 14 residues. In nucleotides, the CDR3 is TGTGCCAGCAGTGCCCGCGGTATCTCTTCACCCCTCCACTTT. It yields the protein CASSARGISSPLHF.

The chain uses TRBV19 and TRBJ1-1; D possibly corresponds to TRBD1 (5 bases). Trimming left V 4 bases short and J 0 bases short, with 12 bases between. This CDR3 region has 15 residues. Germline CDR1 LNHDA, CDR2 SQIVND (reference sequence). This CDR3 is CASSNGPGMNTEAFF. The CDR3 coding sequence is TGTGCCAGTAGTAATGGTCCAGGGATGAACACTGAAGCTTTCTTT.

This clone occurred once. The identical CDR3 is also encoded by other nucleotide sequences in the sample. This rearrangement joins TRBV7-8 to TRBJ1-3; 7 nucleotides line up with TRBD1. Unmatched junction bases numbered 4, after V lost 4 bases and J lost 4 bases. Germline CDR1 reads SGHVS; CDR2 reads FQNEAQ. The length of the CDR3 is 14 residues. CDR3 nucleotides: TGTGCCAGCAGCTCACAGGGGCCGGGAAACACCATATATTTT. Its protein product is CASSSQGPGNTIYF.

The chain uses TRBV6-1 and TRBJ2-3; 9 bases map to TRBD2. Germline CDR1 and CDR2: MNHNS and SASEGT. This CDR3 contains 16 residues. J gave up 2 bases and V 4 bases, and 7 bases lay outside the gene matches. CDR3 coding DNA: TGTGCCAGCAGTGGCTTAGCGGGGGCCCTCACAGATACGCAGTATTTT. It yields the protein CASSGLAGALTDTQYF.

The chain combines TRBV9 with TRBJ1-2, with D possibly being TRBD1 (5 bases). Germline CDR1 SGDLS, CDR2 YYNGEE. This CDR3 is built from 15 residues. V was cut by 0 bases and J by 4 bases, with 13 bases left in between. The CDR3 sequence: CASSVDAGSSYGYTF. The DNA of the CDR3 is TGTGCCAGCAGCGTAGATGCAGGGTCAAGCTATGGCTACACCTTC.

This clone was seen repeatedly, ten times or more. The rearrangement uses TRBV29-1 and TRBJ2-3; 9 bases match TRBD2. The CDR3 is 14 residues long. CDR1 and CDR2 (germline): SQVTM, ANQGSEA. Trimming cost V 7 bases and J 0 bases; bases outside gene matches: 5. The CDR3 bases are TGCAGCGCTGGAGCGGGGGGTAGCACAGATACGCAGTATTTT. Translating it yields CSAGAGGSTDTQYF.

This rearrangement joins TRBV4-1 to TRBJ1-2; 11 bases line up with TRBD1. The CDR3 spans 16 residues. Germline V gives CDR1 MGHRA, CDR2 YSYEKL. J lost 3 bases, V lost 4 bases, and 7 bases had no gene match. CDR3 amino acids: CASSLRTGGYDYGYTF. The DNA of the CDR3 is TGCGCCAGCAGCCTCCGGACAGGGGGCTACGACTATGGCTACACCTTC.

The rearrangement joins TRBV6-5 to TRBJ1-6, with a weak D call TRBD1 (5 bases). The CDR3 is made up of 14 amino acids. Germline V gene data show CDR1 as MNHEY and CDR2 as SVGAGI. Deletions cut 9 bases from V and 7 bases from J, with 16 bases between. CDR3 sequence reads: CASHLGAGNSPLHF. CDR3 coding DNA: TGTGCCAGTCACTTAGGGGCGGGAAATTCACCCCTCCACTTT.

This chain uses TRBV19 with TRBJ2-3; 15 nucleotides agree with TRBD2. CDR1 is LNHDA and CDR2 is SQIVND in the germline V gene (reference sequence). CDR3 size: 18 residues. After removal of 6 bases from V and 6 bases from J, the junction contained 13 bases not matched to a gene. The CDR3 DNA follows: TGTGCCAGTAGCCCCGGGACTAGCGGGGGGTTCTTCGCGGATACGCAGTATTTT. Protein sequence: CASSPGTSGGFFADTQYF.

V usage is TRBV5-1 and J usage is TRBJ1-3; D is perhaps TRBD1 (5 bases). V lost 1 base, J lost 0 bases, and 8 bases lay in between. The CDR3 length is 15 residues. Germline V CDR1 and CDR2: SGHRS, YFSETQ. As DNA, the CDR3 is TGCGCCAGCAGCTTGAGGGGATCCTCTGGAAACACCATATATTTT. Encoded protein: CASSLRGSSGNTIYF.

The V gene is TRBV9, the J gene TRBJ2-7; 9 bases are shared with TRBD1. Germline assignment: CDR1 SGDLS and CDR2 YYNGEE. The CDR3 totals 15 residues. V shed 0 bases and J 6 bases; nucleotides not matched to a gene: 7. The CDR3 bases are TGTGCCAGCAGCGTAGGGCCCGGGACAGGGAGCGAGCAGTACTTC. Its translation is CASSVGPGTGSEQYF.

The chain carries TRBV2 and TRBJ2-5; D may be TRBD1 (8 bases). The germline CDR1 and CDR2 sequences are SNHLY and FYNNEI. The CDR3 has 14 residues. Trimming pared 6 bases from V and 2 bases from J, leaving 13 bases between. The CDR3 DNA sequence: TGTGCCAGCAGCCACAGGGGGGGGCAAGAGACCCAGTACTTC. Translated: CASSHRGGQETQYF.

The rearrangement joins TRBV6-6 to TRBJ1-1; D might be TRBD1 (5 bases). The V end lost 0 bases, the J end lost 7 bases, and 12 bases lay between the germline ends. The CDR3 is 14 amino acids. CDR1 is MNHNY and CDR2 is SVGAGI in the germline V gene (reference sequence). In DNA form, the CDR3 reads TGTGCCAGCAGTTACTCGGGCTCGACAGTTGAAGCTTTCTTT. It is translated as CASSYSGSTVEAFF.

The chain uses TRBV7-9 and TRBJ1-5; perhaps TRBD1 as D (5 bases). This CDR3 spans 14 amino acids. V was shortened by 4 bases and J by 7 bases, with 14 bases between the two germline ends. Germline CDR1 is SEHNR and CDR2 is FQNEAQ (reference sequence). This CDR3 is CASSSWGGGQPQHF. The CDR3 coding sequence is TGTGCCAGCAGCTCCTGGGGGGGAGGGCAGCCCCAGCATTTT.

This clone has a single count. The genes are TRBV5-6 and TRBJ1-6; a possible D gene is TRBD1 (6 bases). Germline V gene data show CDR1 as SGHDT and CDR2 as YYEEEE. Trimming stripped 3 bases from V and 7 bases from J, with 20 bases between. The CDR3 sequence is 17 residues long. The CDR3 nucleotides read TGTGCCAGCAGCTCGTGGTATTCATGGCAGGGGAATTCACCCCTCCACTTT. Translated: CASSSWYSWQGNSPLHF.

This sequence joins TRBV6-5 and TRBJ1-2; D unclear. This CDR3 has 10 amino acids. Germline V gene data show CDR1 as MNHEY and CDR2 as SVGAGI. Trimming shortened V by 9 bases and J by 4 bases, and 6 bases separated the two germline ends. The CDR3 DNA reads TGTGCCAGGACGGGCTATGGCTACACCTTC. The encoded protein is CARTGYGYTF.

CDR3 DNA: TGTGCCAGCTCGCTCTCCGTCAGCGGGGGACGTAATGAGCAGTTCTTC. Protein sequence: CASSLSVSGGRNEQFF. J is TRBJ2-1 and V is TRBV18, with 8 bases aligning to TRBD2. Unmatched junction bases numbered 14, after V lost 6 bases and J lost 7 bases. Germline V gives CDR1 KGHSH, CDR2 LQKENI. The CDR3 has 16 amino acids.